This T cell receptor (beta chain) originates from a study of T-cell reconstitution after alpha-beta-depleted transplantation in children. Study results and limitations: T-cell numbers and diversity, one year after transplant, stemmed largely from T cells that were newly produced. The high TCRbeta diversity at day 60 in some patients came from surviving recipient T cells and thymic progenitors.

This clonotype appeared many times. The antigen is unknown. CDR1 is SGHRS, CDR2 YFSETQ, per germline. The CDR3 loop spans 16 amino acids. The V and J ends lost 4 bases and 0 bases, in that order; junction bases with no gene match: 4. The TCRbeta library was prepared with unique molecular identifiers. TCRdb analysed the PCR reads with MiXCR anew, one entry per CDR3 protein. The table lists about 200,000 distinct CDR3 sequences, roughly 7.1% of them singletons, with just over 5.5% in the top ten. This clonotype was obtained from a boy aged 2 to 10 with acute lymphoblastic leukemia, due to receive a stem cell transplant. The specimen comprised PBMCs, sampled before TCRalphabeta/CD19-depleted stem cell transplant. V is TRBV5-1 and J is TRBJ2-1, with TRBD2 matching over 10 bases. The CDR3 DNA sequence: TGCGCCAGCAGCCCAACTAGCGGGGCCTCCTACAATGAGCAGTTCTTC. It translates to CASSPTSGASYNEQFF.